Included here is one T cell receptor beta chain sequence, with context. What it recognizes is unknown. The data originate from a study of blood T cells in healthy people across ages. Study findings and constraints: Estimated diversity across one million T cells was deemed an underestimate. Naive and antigen-experienced cells were not separated, limiting conclusive comparison.

Extracted total RNA amounted to at least 6 micrograms for each sample. V lost 5 bases and J 7 bases, leaving 14 bases between the germline ends. Germline CDR1 reads MNHNY; CDR2 reads SVGAGI (reference sequence). This CDR3 has 13 amino acids. Through a sample-barcoded 5' primer and a J-beta primer mix, a second PCR was run for 7 to 11 cycles. TCRdb recomputed calls from the 5' RACE reads with MiXCR, one row per CDR3 protein. The sample lists around 2 million distinct CDR3 sequences, 35% to 50% occurring once. The TCR comes from a human donor in good health. V gene TRBV6-6 combines with J gene TRBJ1-2, with D uncertain. The sample was blood. The CDR3 sequence: CASSRTPRGGYTF. The CDR3 DNA is TGTGCCAGCAGTAGGACCCCGCGGGGTGGCTACACCTTC.